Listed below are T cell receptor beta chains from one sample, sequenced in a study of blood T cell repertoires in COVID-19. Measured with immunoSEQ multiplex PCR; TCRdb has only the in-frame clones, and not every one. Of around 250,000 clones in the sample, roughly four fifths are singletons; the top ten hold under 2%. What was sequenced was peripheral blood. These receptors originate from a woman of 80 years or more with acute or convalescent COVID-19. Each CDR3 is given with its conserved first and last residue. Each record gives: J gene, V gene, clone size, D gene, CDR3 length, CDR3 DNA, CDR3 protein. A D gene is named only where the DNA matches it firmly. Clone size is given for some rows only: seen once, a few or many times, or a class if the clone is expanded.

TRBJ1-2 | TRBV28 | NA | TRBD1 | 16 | TGTGCCAGCAGTCCCGGACAGGGCTGGGTTAACTATGGCTACACCTTC | CASSPGQGWVNYGYTF
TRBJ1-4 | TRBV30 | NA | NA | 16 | TGTGCCTGGAGTGTACGGGGGTGGGCAACTAATGAAAAACTGTTTTTT | CAWSVRGWATNEKLFF
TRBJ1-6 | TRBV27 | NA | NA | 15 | TGTGCCAGCAGTTCTACAAGGACAAATTTTCTACCCCTCCACTTT | CASSSTRTNFLPLHF
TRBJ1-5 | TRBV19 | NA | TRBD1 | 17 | TGTGCCAGTAGCGCCGGGACAGGCCTCCCAGGCAATCAGCCCCAGCATTTT | CASSAGTGLPGNQPQHF
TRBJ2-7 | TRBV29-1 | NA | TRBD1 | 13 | TGCAGCGTTTCGACAGGGGGCGGCTACGAGCAGTACTTC | CSVSTGGGYEQYF
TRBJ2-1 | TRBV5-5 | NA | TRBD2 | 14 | TGTGCCAGCAGCGCACTAGCGGGGACGCGGGAGCAGTTCTTC | CASSALAGTREQFF
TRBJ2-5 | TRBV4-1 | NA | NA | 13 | TGCGCCAGCAGGGGAGGGGGCCAAGAGACCCAGTACTTC | CASRGGGQETQYF
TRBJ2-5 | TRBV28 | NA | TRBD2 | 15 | TGTGCCAGCAGTCTGGAACAGCGGGGGGAAGAGACCCAGTACTTC | CASSLEQRGEETQYF
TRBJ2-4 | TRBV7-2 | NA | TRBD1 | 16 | TGTGCCAGCAGCGAGGGACAGGGTACGGCCAAAAACATTCAGTACTTC | CASSEGQGTAKNIQYF
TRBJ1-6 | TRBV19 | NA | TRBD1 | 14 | TGTGCCAGTATGGCGCAGGGGGCGGATTCACCCCTCCACTTT | CASMAQGADSPLHF
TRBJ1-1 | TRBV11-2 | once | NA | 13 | TGTGCCAGCAGCCCAGGCTATGGGACTGAAGCTTTCTTT | CASSPGYGTEAFF
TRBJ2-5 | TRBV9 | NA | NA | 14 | TGTGCCAGCAGTCGTAGGACAGACCAAGAGACCCAGTACTTC | CASSRRTDQETQYF
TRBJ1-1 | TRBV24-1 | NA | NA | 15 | TGTGCCACCAGTGATTCAACGAACATGAACACTGAAGCTTTCTTT | CATSDSTNMNTEAFF
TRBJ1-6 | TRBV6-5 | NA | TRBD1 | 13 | TGTGCCAGCAGTATTACAGGGGGTTCACCCCTCCACTTT | CASSITGGSPLHF
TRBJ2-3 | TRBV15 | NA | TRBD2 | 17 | TGTGCCACCAGCGAGTTGAGGCGGGGGGACGACACAGATACGCAGTATTTT | CATSELRRGDDTDTQYF
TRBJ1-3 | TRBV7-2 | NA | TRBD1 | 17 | TGTGCCAGCAGCTATACAGGGGCCGAATTCTCTGGAAACACCATATATTTT | CASSYTGAEFSGNTIYF
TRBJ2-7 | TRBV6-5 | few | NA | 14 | TGTGCCAGCAGTTACGTCGGGGGATCCTACGAGCAGTACTTC | CASSYVGGSYEQYF
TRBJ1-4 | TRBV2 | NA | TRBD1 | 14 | TGTGCCAGCACCGAGGGACAGATTAATGAAAAACTGTTTTTT | CASTEGQINEKLFF
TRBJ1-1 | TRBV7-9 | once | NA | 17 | TGTGCCAGCAGCGCCCGAGGGCGTTTTGGGATGAACACTGAAGCTTTCTTT | CASSARGRFGMNTEAFF
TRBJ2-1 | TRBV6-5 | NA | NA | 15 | TGTGCCAGCAGGAACCTTTTTTCGTATCGGGATGAGCAGTTCTTC | CASRNLFSYRDEQFF